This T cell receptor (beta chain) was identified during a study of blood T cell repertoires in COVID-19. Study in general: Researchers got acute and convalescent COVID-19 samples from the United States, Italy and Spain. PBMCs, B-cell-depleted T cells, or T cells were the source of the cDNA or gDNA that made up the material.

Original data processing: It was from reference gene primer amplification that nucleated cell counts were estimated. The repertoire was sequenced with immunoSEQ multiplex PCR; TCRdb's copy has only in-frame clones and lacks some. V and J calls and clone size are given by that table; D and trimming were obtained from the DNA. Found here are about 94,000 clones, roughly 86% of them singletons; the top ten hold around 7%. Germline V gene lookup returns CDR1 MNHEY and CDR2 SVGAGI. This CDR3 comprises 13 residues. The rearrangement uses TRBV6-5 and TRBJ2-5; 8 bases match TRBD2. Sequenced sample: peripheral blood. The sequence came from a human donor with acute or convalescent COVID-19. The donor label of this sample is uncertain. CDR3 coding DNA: TGTTCCGGGCAGGGACTAGATCGGGAGACCCAGTACTTC. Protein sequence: CSGQGLDRETQYF.